A single sample is the source of the 24 T cell receptor beta chains below, sequenced in a study of blood T cell repertoires in COVID-19. The protocol was immunoSEQ multiplex PCR, while the TCRdb copy is restricted to in-frame clones and leaves out a portion. Of 20,000 or so clones listed, about 90% are singletons. Sequenced input: peripheral blood. These receptors all stem from a woman between 65 and 79 years old with active COVID-19.

The rearrangement uses TRBV12-3 or TRBV12-4 and TRBJ2-7, with D tentatively TRBD1 (5 bases). This CDR3 contains 12 residues. The germline V and J ends were trimmed by 2 bases and 4 bases, with 6 bases remaining between them. The CDR3 loop reads CASSLRGYEQYF. CDR3 nucleotide sequence: TGTGCCAGCAGTTTAAGGGGATACGAGCAGTACTTC.

V gene TRBV5-1 combines with J gene TRBJ2-1, with D hard to call. CDR1 and CDR2 from the germline V gene are SGHRS and YFSETQ. Trimming shortened V by 0 bases and J by 8 bases, and 6 bases separated the two germline ends. This CDR3 region has 12 residues. The CDR3 sequence is CASSLAFHEQFF. DNA of the CDR3: TGCGCCAGCAGCTTGGCTTTCCATGAGCAGTTCTTC.

Points on this clone: A junction boundary mismatches the germline segment, possibly from a read error. The chain carries TRBV6-5 and TRBJ1-1; D is ambiguous. This CDR3 spans 14 amino acids. CDR1 and CDR2 (germline): MNHEY, SVGAGI. The CDR3 region is CATQTRRMNAEAFF. The CDR3 DNA is TGTGCCACGCAGACAAGACGGATGAACGCTGAAGCTTTCTTT.

The genes are TRBV19 and TRBJ2-6, with 8 bases that match TRBD1. CDR1 is LNHDA and CDR2 is SQIVND in the germline V gene (reference sequence). Trimming at V came to 5 bases and at J to 2 bases, leaving 2 bases not matched to a gene. The CDR3 consists of 15 residues. CDR3 sequence (DNA): TGTGCCAGTAGTCCGGACAGGGCTGGGGCCAACGTCCTGACTTTC. It is translated as CASSPDRAGANVLTF.

This chain connects TRBV9 to TRBJ1-1; 8 bases are shared with TRBD1. Germline assignment: CDR1 SGDLS and CDR2 YYNGEE. J gave up 1 base and V 4 bases, and 9 bases lay outside the gene matches. The CDR3 consists of 16 residues. This chain's CDR3 is CASSPTGGLGNTEAFF. CDR3 coding DNA: TGTGCCAGCAGCCCAACAGGGGGATTAGGGAACACTGAAGCTTTCTTT. Using reference TRBV9 and TRBJ1-1 for the parts outside the CDR3, the full variable domain is DSGVTQTPKHLITATGQRVTLRCSPRSGDLSVYWYQQSLDQGLQFLIQYYNGEERAKGNILERFSAQQFPDLHSELNLSSLELGDSALYFCASSPTGGLGNTEAFFGQGTRLTVV.

The gene calls are TRBV28 and TRBJ2-3; a weak D match, TRBD2 (7 bases). Germline V CDR1 and CDR2: MDHEN, SYDVKM. This CDR3 is built from 16 residues. Trimming cost V 7 bases and J 6 bases, with 23 bases left between them. The CDR3 sequence: CASIPTGGQGGDTQYF. CDR3 nucleotides: TGTGCCAGCATACCTACCGGGGGGCAGGGAGGGGATACGCAGTATTTT.

The chain uses TRBV2 and TRBJ2-7; D perhaps matches TRBD2 (6 bases). This CDR3 has 17 amino acids. Looked up from germline, CDR1 is SNHLY and CDR2 is FYNNEI. With 4 bases removed from V and 0 bases from J, the gap between germline ends came to 19 bases. The CDR3 DNA follows: TGTGCCAGCAGTGTGCAACTCACTAGCCCCGGCTCCTACGAGCAGTACTTC. Translated: CASSVQLTSPGSYEQYF.

The chain uses TRBV3-1 (or the pseudogene TRBV3-2) and TRBJ1-5; D is perhaps TRBD1 (6 bases). Germline-derived CDR1 and CDR2 are LGHDT and YNNKEL (reference sequence). The CDR3 totals 15 residues. The V end lost 5 bases, the J end lost 2 bases, and 13 bases lay between the germline ends. In DNA form, the CDR3 reads TGTGCCAGCAGCTATTCAGGGGCTCGCAATCAGCCCCAGCATTTT. Protein sequence: CASSYSGARNQPQHF.

CDR3 bases: TGTGCCAGCAGTTATCCAACAGGACAGATCAGCAATCAGCCCCAGCATTTT. This gives the protein CASSYPTGQISNQPQHF. This chain links TRBV6-2 or TRBV6-3 with TRBJ1-5, with D possibly matching TRBD1 (6 bases). The CDR3 length is 17 residues. Germline V gene lookup returns CDR1 MNHEY and CDR2 SVGEGT. Between the trimmed V and J ends, which lost 3 bases and 1 base, there was a span of 16 bases.

The chain's CDR3 is CASSEVTSGRAVGELFF. The CDR3 DNA sequence: TGCGCCAGCAGTGAGGTGACTAGCGGGAGGGCCGTCGGGGAGCTGTTTTTT. The rearrangement uses TRBV10-2 and TRBJ2-2, with 14 positions matching TRBD2. The CDR3 spans 17 residues. In germline, CDR1 is WSHSY, CDR2 SAAADI. After removal of 2 bases from V and 7 bases from J, the junction contained 6 bases not matched to a gene.

The CDR3 sequence is CASSQQGAAYGYTF. As DNA, the CDR3 is TGTGCCAGCAGTCAACAGGGGGCGGCCTATGGCTACACCTTC. The chain couples TRBV4-2 to TRBJ1-2, with 9 bases fitting TRBD1. Germline V lookup: CDR1 LGHNA, CDR2 YNFKEQ. This CDR3 is 14 amino acids long. V lost 6 bases, J lost 4 bases, and 6 bases stayed unmatched.

The chain combines TRBV4-1 with TRBJ2-1; no definite D call. Trimming left V 1 base short and J 10 bases short, with 11 bases between. This CDR3 spans 13 amino acids. CDR1 MGHRA and CDR2 YSYEKL come from the germline V gene. The CDR3 DNA sequence: TGCGCCAGCAGCCAAGCAGGAACGCAGGAGCAGTTCTTC. Translated: CASSQAGTQEQFF.

This clone was counted a single time. The CDR3 DNA reads TGCAGCGCCTCGGGGAACACTGAAGCTTTCTTT. Its protein is CSASGNTEAFF. The V call is TRBV29-1, the J call TRBJ1-1, with no clear D. This CDR3 has 11 residues. Trimming pared 7 bases from V and 1 base from J, leaving 7 bases between. Germline CDR1 reads SQVTM; CDR2 reads ANQGSEA.

The V and J genes are TRBV5-1 and TRBJ1-4; 9 bases align to TRBD1. V was clipped by 0 bases and J by 2 bases; unmatched bases: 2. This CDR3 region has 16 residues. CDR1 and CDR2 from the germline V gene are SGHRS and YFSETQ. The CDR3 reads CASSLVGTGTNEKLFF. DNA for the CDR3: TGCGCCAGCAGCTTGGTAGGGACAGGGACTAATGAAAAACTGTTTTTT.

Only one count was recorded for this clone. The chain carries TRBV5-5 and TRBJ2-2; 14 bases fit TRBD2. This CDR3 has 15 residues. V gave up 3 bases and J gave up 8 bases; unmatched junction bases: 3. Germline CDR1 and CDR2: SGHKS and YYEKEE (reference sequence). The CDR3: CASSWGLAGAGELFF. The CDR3 DNA is TGTGCCAGCAGCTGGGGACTAGCGGGAGCTGGGGAGCTGTTTTTT.

This clone was observed a few times. The V call is TRBV28, the J call TRBJ1-2; D gene uncertain. Germline V lookup: CDR1 MDHEN, CDR2 SYDVKM. CDR3 length: 14 amino acids. The CDR3 nucleotides read TGTGCAACAAGAGTGAGGGCGAGGAACTATGGCTACACCTTC. Translation gives CATRVRARNYGYTF.

The table lists this clone with a count of one. The J gene is TRBJ1-6, the V gene TRBV7-6; D is undetermined. Germline V gene data show CDR1 as SGHVS and CDR2 as FNYEAQ. The length of the CDR3 is 15 residues. V was pared by 0 bases and J by 7 bases, with 10 bases between. The CDR3 protein is CASSLAGRSNSPLHF. The DNA for the CDR3 is TGTGCCAGCAGCTTAGCGGGCAGGTCAAATTCACCCCTCCACTTT.

CDR3 DNA: TGTGCCAGCAGCGGGGAGGGCACGCAGTATTTT. Encoded protein: CASSGEGTQYF. The genes are TRBV9 and TRBJ2-3, with 7 bases lining up with TRBD2. The trim removed 3 bases at V and 9 bases at J, leaving 1 base unmatched. Germline CDR1 is SGDLS and CDR2 is YYNGEE. The CDR3 extends over 11 amino acids.

The chain uses TRBV5-6 and TRBJ2-5, with 9 bases matching TRBD1. Germline CDR1 and CDR2: SGHDT and YYEEEE. With V trimmed by 0 bases and J by 7 bases, 1 base remained unmatched. This CDR3 region has 13 residues. DNA for the CDR3: TGTGCCAGCAGCTTGGGACAGGGGGGGACCCAGTACTTC. As protein: CASSLGQGGTQYF.

The chain employs TRBV5-1 and TRBJ2-2; TRBD1 might be the D (6 bases). CDR1 is SGHRS, CDR2 YFSETQ, per germline. Between the trimmed V and J ends, which lost 3 bases and 4 bases, there was a span of 10 bases. The CDR3 consists of 14 residues. CDR3 protein: CASSSQGSTGELFF. The CDR3 DNA follows: TGCGCCAGCAGCTCACAGGGAAGCACCGGGGAGCTGTTTTTT.

The genes are TRBV28 and TRBJ1-5; D not certain. Trimming took off 4 bases at V and 1 base at J, with 11 bases between the two ends. Germline-derived CDR1 and CDR2 are MDHEN and SYDVKM. This CDR3 has 15 amino acids. The CDR3 protein is CASSSPGGSNQPQHF. DNA of the CDR3: TGTGCCAGCAGTTCCCCCGGAGGAAGCAATCAGCCCCAGCATTTT.

In its sample, this clone was seen once. The chain combines TRBV6-5 with TRBJ1-5, with 7 bases identical to TRBD1. CDR1 and CDR2 (germline): MNHEY, SVGAGI. Trimming cost V 7 bases and J 4 bases; bases outside gene matches: 4. The CDR3 is made up of 13 amino acids. The CDR3: CASNRQGNQPQHF. CDR3 nucleotides: TGTGCCAGCAACCGACAGGGAAATCAGCCCCAGCATTTT.

The J gene is TRBJ1-2, the V gene TRBV19; D is uncertain. Trimming shortened V by 7 bases and J by 0 bases, and 15 bases separated the two germline ends. The CDR3 has 15 residues. The germline V gene encodes CDR1 LNHDA and CDR2 SQIVND (reference sequence). CDR3 sequence reads: CASTSLGGSNYGYTF. CDR3 sequence (DNA): TGTGCCAGTACCTCCTTGGGCGGGTCTAACTATGGCTACACCTTC.

CDR3 residues: CASSLGRGRETQYF. Here the CDR3 DNA reads TGTGCCAGCAGCTTAGGAAGAGGGAGGGAGACCCAGTACTTC. The chain joins TRBV7-8 to TRBJ2-5; D might be TRBD2 (6 bases). Germline CDR1 is SGHVS and CDR2 is FQNEAQ. The CDR3 covers 14 residues. Trimming took off 1 base at V and 5 bases at J, with 11 bases between the two ends.